This paragraph reports one TCR beta chain. The antigen this receptor binds is unknown. The receptor library was made with the immunoSEQ multiplex PCR assay. For the multiplex PCR, a mixture combining 60 forward primers for TCR Vbeta segments and 13 reverse primers for TCR Jbeta segments was used. The CDR3 region of rearranged TCR beta genes was amplified from genomic DNA by a multiplex PCR assay. On the Illumina HiSeq System, the amplified TCR beta libraries were sequenced as 87-base-pair reads. As for how the authors treated the data: A later analysis counted tens of millions of unique TCR beta chains across the 666 repertoires, and 10 million to 12 million of these chains were shared by at least two donors. To remove PCR and sequencing errors, raw reads were error-corrected and collapsed into unique sequences using a nearest-neighbor algorithm that merged closely related sequences. Alignment of CDR3 sequences to IMGT reference sequences was used to assign V, D and J gene segments. Each retained sequence needed at least a six-nucleotide match to both a V gene segment and a J gene segment. A rearrangement counted as productive if the CDR3 had no stop codons and remained in frame with V and J, and every other rearrangement counted as non-productive. Following IMGT convention, CDR3 was defined as the stretch from the second conserved V-encoded cysteine to the conserved J-encoded phenylalanine. The earlier analysis of about 530 of the donors excluded any sequence lacking an unambiguous match to a single V gene segment. An earlier analysis of fewer than 650 of the donors classified V segments as functional when productive rearrangements were above 56.7% and as segregating when the standard deviation between donors was above 5%. A statistical classification framework was developed to diagnose cytomegalovirus status using the catalog of TCR beta chain sequences. A later analysis assigned V and J genes by comparing TCR nucleotide sequences with IMGT/GENE-DB human TR gene sequences. In a later analysis, CDR3 sequences and most-parsimonious VDJ recombination scenarios were assigned using the TCRdist pipeline. In a later analysis, every TCR beta chain was defined by the combination of its CDR3 amino acid sequence and its V-gene family, and reads without a unique V-gene family were dropped. In a later analysis, around 650 highly shared, low-generation-probability nucleotide sequences were removed to address suspected cross-contamination and a sequencing artifact. In a later analysis, a clonal expansion index was calculated for each public chain from normalized within-repertoire ranks of inferred template counts. Generation probabilities in a later analysis came from a VDJ recombination model fitted to out-of-frame rearrangements, and those results were checked against IGoR. In a later analysis, hypergeometric tests were used to score TCR-TCR, TCR-HLA and TCR-CMV co-occurrence, with a repertoire-size bias correction applied to TCR pairs. In a later analysis, false discovery rates were estimated by permuting HLA or CMV assignments 20 times. In a later analysis, co-occurring TCRs were grouped with DBSCAN, and TCRdist sequence similarity was added when clustering was performed within HLA-allele-positive subsets. Repertoires with fewer than 30,000 or more than 120,000 public chains were left out of co-occurrence clustering, as were a handful of repertoires with anomalous nucleotide sharing. In its TCRdb copy, this immuneACCESS table keeps in-frame sequences only and misses some clones. Where compared with another copy, unresolved V genes explain less than half of these, and the others have no known cause. V and J calls and clone size follow that table, whereas D and trimming were derived from the DNA. Per the sample table, the count is about 200,000 clones. The ten largest clones capture about 1.1% of the sample.

The cohort was made up of approximately 700 healthy bone marrow donors. All cohort members were sampled while nominally healthy, although unrecorded immune exposures were likely present. The donor was CMV seropositive and was included in the group of 290 or so seropositive cohort members. A peripheral blood sample was provided by each donor, and peripheral blood mononuclear cells were used for TCR beta sequencing. The Qiagen DNeasy Blood Extraction Kit was used to extract genomic DNA from the blood cell samples. The record originates from a study of cytomegalovirus exposure and HLA in healthy donors (dated by TCRdb to about 2017). Background for the entire study: According to an earlier analysis of a few hundred of the donors, about 179 million T cells yielded 90 million to 130 million unique TCR beta sequences and less than 300 Gb of sequence data. An early release that covered several hundred HLA-typed donors contained approximately 300 gigabases of sequencing data and about 93 million unique TCR sequences. Of the roughly 390 genotyped donors, about 80% fell in the genetic ancestry cluster associated with self-reported Caucasian donors. The study was designed to test whether signatures of past pathogen exposure could be identified by cataloging public T cell receptors. The study used immunosequencing to profile the T cell repertoires of several hundred subjects and linked those repertoires to cytomegalovirus serostatus. Along with the 666-subject first cohort, a separate validation cohort of over a hundred different subjects was used. To predict cytomegalovirus infection status, the study brought together high-throughput TCR immunosequencing, statistical association of individual TCRs with disease status, and machine learning. To study patterns of TCR occurrence, a later analysis re-analyzed previously published TCR beta repertoires from 650 to 750 donors and added high-resolution HLA genotyping. In the later analysis, no new phenotypic data were used to find candidate immune exposures; instead, reliance was placed on TCR beta sequences and their occurrence across donors. An earlier analysis of about 600 of the donors used high-throughput TCR beta sequencing to judge whether each TCR beta V gene segment behaved as functional or pseudogenic. Donor age, sex, ethnicity and CMV serostatus were collected together with the repertoire data. A later genetic analysis used genome-wide SNP genotypes for about 55% of the 666 donors, treating that subset as a discovery cohort. All discovery cohort repertoires had been generated using a single sequencing platform. HLA typing included class I and class II loci at four-digit resolution. Typing coverage varied by locus: roughly 629-640 donors for A, B, C, DRB1 and DQB1; roughly 500 for DQA1; about 570 for DPA1; approximately 470 for DPB1. Roughly 5 DR-DQ haplotypes were handled as single units for association and clustering, since linkage in the cohort was strong. On average, roughly 250,000 unique TCR beta nucleotide sequences were sequenced per donor among 398 genotyped donors of the cohort, with 15% to 20% of those sequences being non-productive.

Study-wide findings and limitations: Correlated functional status among segregating V segments might reflect linkage disequilibrium, but an unknown experimental factor could not be ruled out. Specific HLA alleles were associated with 18,000 or so TCR beta sequences at a false discovery rate of 0.05 in a later analysis. A further reported finding was that TCR beta sequences accurately predicted the HLA-A and HLA-B alleles for most subjects in the first cohort. According to a later analysis, TCR association rates differed among HLA loci, with DRB1 alleles showing the most associated TCRs and HLA-C alleles showing the fewest. The presence/absence analyses assumed that sequencing depth was roughly uniform across donors, and that assumption may not be true. For the cohort, immune exposure information was limited to CMV serostatus. In this cohort, only TCR beta chains were sequenced, and detectable features were limited by the absence of alpha or paired-chain data. In a later analysis, several top co-occurrence clusters were reported to appear linked to parvovirus B19, influenza, CMV and Epstein-Barr virus. Because counts were too low, roughly 16 rarely observed V segments, including chromosome 9 orphons, were excluded from the earlier analysis of 587 of the donors. The classifier was reported to diagnose cytomegalovirus status with high specificity and sensitivity in both the original cohort and the validation cohort. In a later analysis, HLA-associated TCR beta chains showed more clonal expansion and lower generation probabilities than non-associated chains that were equally common. The authors suggested that the approach could potentially be extended to other disease states and immunological phenotypes. Because some donors lacked HLA typing at each locus, the association tests relied only on the typed subset. In an earlier analysis of approximately 590 of the donors, most TCR beta V segments appeared in productive rearrangements about 87% or about 30% of the time, broadly matching IMGT annotations. When HLA alleles, especially DR and DQ, strongly co-occurred, attributing TCR associations to individual alleles was difficult. A later analysis found that most CMV-associated TCR beta chains appeared HLA-restricted, with HLA associations seemingly driven largely by CMV exposure. Most TCR sequences were observed very rarely across donors, whereas some public TCRs were present in many individuals. Because the 87-base-pair reads could not distinguish some IMGT-functional V segments, including TRBV6-2 and TRBV6-3, those segments were excluded. A cluster of highly shared sequence variants was judged likely to be a technical artifact of the sequencing pipeline. In the study, 150 to 200 TCR beta chains were listed as associated with cytomegalovirus. An association between a missense DCLRE1C variant and V-gene and J-gene trimming of TCR beta chains was found in a later genetic analysis and replicated in an independent cohort. In a later genetic analysis, fewer N-insertions in productive TCRs were reported among donors in an Asian-associated ancestry cluster than the roughly 670-donor mean. In vitro tests confirmed that a few of the cytomegalovirus-associated TCR beta chains recognize cytomegalovirus antigens.

From cysteine to phenylalanine, the CDR3 is 14 amino acids long. The kept DNA is CDR3 alone, 42 bases in frame from the first base. The sequence was obtained from a girl aged 2 to 10 in good health and CMV-seropositive. The chain is encoded by TRBV21-1 joined to TRBJ2-2; TRBD2, the table's D call, lacks a check against the DNA. TRBV21-1 is an annotated pseudogene. The sequenced material came from PBMCs. CDR3 sequence: CASSKGGAHGELFF. At the DNA level, the sequence is TGTGCCAGCAGCAAAGGCGGGGCTCACGGGGAGCTGTTTTTT.